This TCR beta chain emerged from a study of vaccination and CD4 T cells after COVID-19. This clonotype was recorded only once. The antigen remains unidentified. Sequencing of the DNA from cultured CD4+ T cells was carried out with the Oncomine TCR Beta short-read assay. TCRdb redid the calling of the PCR reads with MiXCR, one entry per CDR3 protein. The table lists approximately 14,000 distinct CDR3 sequences, 65% to 80% of them singletons, with roughly 20% in the top ten. The CDR3 contains 15 residues. Stated treatment: roughly nine-day PBMC culture with coronavirus spike peptide pools or control peptides (ViraFEST assay). Positivity by PCR occurred from March to December 2020, a period that predated US Alpha, Beta and Delta variants.

The specimen was CD4+ T cells from blood, cultured in vitro. This clonotype was obtained from a human donor who had recovered from COVID-19. V gene TRBV21-1 combines with J gene TRBJ2-3; TRBD1 reflects the table's D call only, with no check against the DNA. TRBV21-1 is given as a pseudogene. In DNA, the CDR3 is TGTGCCAGCAGCCCCCGGGACAGCTGCACAGATACGCAGTATTTT. It translates to CASSPRDSCTDTQYF.